This T cell receptor (beta chain) was sequenced during a study of CD8 T cells in Susac syndrome (dated by TCRdb to 2018 to 2020). In terms of the full investigation: Among the sequenced Susac syndrome patients, over five had clinically active disease and roughly eight were in clinical remission. At blood withdrawal, Susac syndrome patients were therapy-naive, treated with corticosteroids (with IVIg additionally given to some), or treated with IVIg alone. Repertoire sequencing was used to test whether CD8+ T cell activation and differentiation in Susac syndrome was antigen driven. Study-wide conclusions, independent of this receptor: In patients with Susac syndrome, the CD4+ T cell repertoire showed no detectable clonal expansion. The study acknowledged that relatively few individuals were included in the TCR sequencing and HLA analysis.

High-throughput TCR beta sequencing profiled peripheral blood CD8+ and CD4+ T cells from healthy donors, Susac syndrome patients and multiple sclerosis patients. Susac syndrome patients met recently defined diagnostic criteria for definite or probable disease. CD8+ TEMRA cells were enriched by FACS, while bulk CD8+ and CD4+ T cells were purified by magnetic negative isolation. Blood was drawn into EDTA tubes, processed within 24 hours, and PBMCs were isolated by density gradient centrifugation. PBMCs intended for TCR sequencing were cryopreserved in liquid nitrogen and thawed later in a water bath at 37 degrees C. The sorted or isolated CD4+, CD8+ and CD8+ TEMRA cells reached a purity of at least 90%. Details on this clonotype: It has no known antigen specificity. Base qualities are not at hand, and no much larger clone is one base apart.

RNA was extracted using the RNeasy kit, and roughly 0.5 to 1 microgram was reverse transcribed with random hexamers. The immunoSEQ multiplex PCR assay, which covers 54 Vbeta and 13 Jbeta segments, was used to amplify TCR beta CDR3 regions. Bias from PCR amplification was corrected by using a synthetic template baseline for primer optimization and for computational correction. The authors processed their data as follows. Only productive sequences were kept, with reads annotated to V, D and J genes according to IMGT and analyzed in immunoSEQ Analyzer. Clonality was calculated as one minus the Shannon entropy normalized by log2 of the number of productive unique sequences. For each patient and control, public and private clones were evaluated among the 100 most prevalent clones. Clones were defined as Susac-specific when absent from the healthy and MS cohorts, from roughly 1,000 published viral clones and from other ImmuneACCESS disease sequences. TCRdb reran the public reads through fastp at Q25 and MiXCR, keeping productive beta chains. Identical CDR3 protein sequences are pooled into one entry, listed with their most common genes and DNA. V and J calls and clone size were set by TCRdb, not the authors. This sample holds about 180,000 distinct CDR3 sequences; 94% were observed only once. Over 0.095% of the sample comes from the top ten.

The germline V gene encodes CDR1 MNHNS and CDR2 SASEGT. V loses 5 bases at its end and J loses 7 bases; junction bases beyond the gene matches: 3. The CDR3, cysteine through phenylalanine, is 12 amino acids long. Here the CDR3 DNA is all that survives: 36 bases in frame from base 1. Material for sequencing was CD4+ T cells from PBMCs. The rearranged chain carries TRBV6-1 and TRBJ1-1; 8 nucleotides in the junction match TRBD1. This TCR was recovered from a human donor with Susac syndrome. The bases are TGTGCCAGCAGTAGACAGGGGCATGAAGCTTTCTTT. Its translation is CASSRQGHEAFF.